A single sample is the source of the 20 T cell receptor beta chains below, sequenced in a study of blood T cells in healthy people across ages. Through a sample-barcoded 5' primer and a J-beta primer mix, a second PCR was run for about 6 to 11 cycles. TCRdb itself ran the 5' RACE reads through MiXCR, one entry per CDR3 protein. The data show approximately 1,700,000 distinct CDR3 sequences, with roughly two fifths seen just once and roughly 23% held by the top ten. The sample consisted of blood. The receptors here all came from a human donor in good health.

V gene TRBV5-1 combines with J gene TRBJ2-1; D is unresolved. Trimming shortened V by 4 bases and J by 6 bases, and 11 bases separated the two germline ends. From germline, CDR1 is SGHRS and CDR2 YFSETQ. This CDR3 is built from 13 residues. The CDR3 DNA reads as TGCGCCAGCAGCCCCTTAAACCCCAATGAGCAGTTCTTC. Translating gives CASSPLNPNEQFF.

The chain links TRBV20-1 to TRBJ2-1; D gene uncertain. CDR3 length equals 12 residues. Per germline, CDR1 DFQATT and CDR2 SNEGSKA (reference sequence). The V and J ends lost 7 bases and 9 bases respectively, with 16 bases between them. CDR3 coding DNA: TGCAGTGTGGAGTTGACCGACGGTGAGCAGTTCTTC. As protein: CSVELTDGEQFF.

This clonotype was picked up a small number of times. This chain connects TRBV20-1 to TRBJ2-3, with a weak D call TRBD1 (5 bases). Germline loops: CDR1 DFQATT, CDR2 SNEGSKA (reference sequence). The CDR3 length is 14 residues. Between the trimmed V and J ends, which lost 0 bases and 4 bases, there was a span of 11 bases. The CDR3 loop is CSARDPRASDTQYF. The DNA of the CDR3 is TGCAGTGCTAGAGATCCCAGGGCCTCAGATACGCAGTATTTT.

The J gene is TRBJ1-2, the V gene TRBV3-1, with D maybe TRBD1 (5 bases). The CDR3 consists of 14 residues. CDR1 is LGHDT, CDR2 YNNKEL, per germline (reference sequence). V was pared by 3 bases and J by 4 bases, with 12 bases between. Here the CDR3 DNA reads TGTGCCAGCAGCCACCTAGGGGACCCCTATGGCTACACCTTC. Its translation: CASSHLGDPYGYTF.

The rearrangement joins TRBV27 to TRBJ2-3; D gene uncertain. Germline CDR1 reads MNHEY; CDR2 reads SMNVEV (reference sequence). The V and J ends lost 1 base and 0 bases respectively, with 8 bases between them. The CDR3 runs to 15 residues. CDR3 in amino acids: CASSLWPSSTDTQYF. The CDR3 DNA follows: TGTGCCAGCAGTTTATGGCCTTCTAGCACAGATACGCAGTATTTT.

This clonotype was seen a few times. This sequence joins TRBV27 and TRBJ2-4; the D is unclear. With 6 bases removed from V and 1 base from J, the gap between germline ends came to 7 bases. Germline-derived CDR1 and CDR2 are MNHEY and SMNVEV (reference sequence). This CDR3 has 13 residues. The chain's CDR3 is CASRDLAKNIQYF. The DNA for the CDR3 is TGTGCCAGCAGGGACCTTGCCAAAAACATTCAGTACTTC.

The CDR3 DNA is TGTGCCAGCAGCAAATCCAGGGATTGTGGCTACACCTTC. Amino acid sequence: CASSKSRDCGYTF. This rearrangement joins TRBV21-1 to TRBJ1-2; the table calls TRBD1, which could not be checked here. TRBV21-1 is described as a pseudogene. The length of the CDR3 is 13 residues.

The rearrangement uses TRBV20-1 and TRBJ1-6; 7 bases are shared with TRBD1. The germline V gene encodes CDR1 DFQATT and CDR2 SNEGSKA (reference sequence). V was clipped by 2 bases and J by 7 bases; unmatched bases: 17. The CDR3 sequence is 18 residues long. CDR3 protein: CSARTEGAIPPGNSPLHF. The CDR3 DNA reads as TGCAGTGCTAGAACGGAGGGGGCAATCCCTCCGGGGAATTCACCCCTCCACTTT.

This rearrangement joins TRBV7-2 to TRBJ2-7, with 9 positions matching TRBD2. Germline V lookup: CDR1 SGHTA, CDR2 FQGNSA. With V trimmed by 11 bases and J by 0 bases, 5 bases remained unmatched. CDR3 length equals 13 residues. The CDR3: CAPSGVDSYEQYF. CDR3 sequence (DNA): TGTGCCCCTAGCGGGGTTGACTCCTACGAGCAGTACTTC. Filled out from reference TRBV7-2 and TRBJ2-7, the complete variable domain reads GAGVSQSPSNKVTEKGKDVELRCDPISGHTALYWYRQSLGQGLEFLIYFQGNSAPDKSGLPSDRFSAERTGGSVSTLTIQRTQQEDSAVYLCAPSGVDSYEQYFGPGTRLTVT.

Ten or more counts support this clonotype. The rearrangement links TRBV4-3 to TRBJ2-4, with D unresolved. The DNA matches TRBJ2-7 better at its end, which makes the J call doubtful. This CDR3 contains 13 residues. In germline, CDR1 is LGHNA, CDR2 YSLEER. The CDR3 here is CASSQDSNYEQYF. CDR3 nucleotide sequence: TGCGCCAGCAGCCAAGATTCTAACTACGAGCAGTACTTC.

This clonotype was recorded a few times. The rearrangement uses TRBV6-6 and TRBJ1-2; 11 positions match TRBD1. The CDR3 sequence is 17 residues long. The germline V gene has CDR1 MNHNY and CDR2 SVGAGI (reference sequence). The ends lost 5 bases at V and 6 bases at J; junction bases unmatched: 14. The CDR3 reads CASSPRTGGAESDGYTF. DNA for the CDR3: TGTGCCAGCAGTCCTCGGACAGGGGGCGCGGAATCGGATGGCTACACCTTC.

V is TRBV29-1 and J is TRBJ1-2; no clear D. There are 11 residues in the CDR3. The germline CDR1 and CDR2 sequences are SQVTM and ANQGSEA. V lost 6 bases and J lost 2, with 7 bases in between. The CDR3 loop is CSVSGNYGYTF. The CDR3 DNA follows: TGCAGCGTCTCAGGAAACTATGGCTACACCTTC.

Turning to this clonotype: This could be a read error, since a much larger clone is one nucleotide away. The genes are TRBV29-1 and TRBJ2-1; 11 bases are a match to TRBD2. This CDR3 is built from 15 residues. J was trimmed by 0 bases and V by 8 bases; bases with no gene match: 6. Germline values: CDR1 SQVTM, CDR2 ANQGSEA. The CDR3 coding sequence is TGCAGCATTGGGGGACTAGCGGACTCCTACAATGAGCAGTTCTTC. Translated, it gives CSIGGLADSYNEQFF.

The CDR3 region is CASSFGQGTAYNEQFF. CDR3 nucleotides: TGTGCCAGCAGTTTCGGACAGGGAACGGCCTACAATGAGCAGTTCTTC. This chain connects TRBV27 to TRBJ2-1, with 8 bases matching TRBD1. Germline trimming cut 3 bases from V and 2 bases from J; bases unmatched to any gene: 6. Germline CDR1 MNHEY, CDR2 SMNVEV (reference sequence). The CDR3 extends over 16 amino acids.

CDR3 nucleotides: TGTGCCAGCAGCCAAGACGGGGGCAGTGGATTCTATGGCTACACCTTC. It specifies CASSQDGGSGFYGYTF. The rearrangement joins TRBV14 to TRBJ1-2; D might be TRBD1 (6 bases). With 0 bases removed from V and 4 bases from J, the gap between germline ends came to 15 bases. CDR1 and CDR2 (germline): SGHDN, FVKESK. This CDR3 comprises 16 residues. Using reference TRBV14 and TRBJ1-2 for the parts outside the CDR3, the full variable domain is EAGVTQFPSHSVIEKGQTVTLRCDPISGHDNLYWYRRVMGKEIKFLLHFVKESKQDESGMPNNRFLAERTGGTYSTLKVQPAELEDSGVYFCASSQDGGSGFYGYTFGSGTRLTVV.

The chain is built from TRBV5-1 and TRBJ2-5; 11 nucleotides agree with TRBD1. With 4 bases clipped from V and 6 bases from J, the junction kept 5 bases outside the gene matches. This CDR3 is 14 amino acids long. Germline V lookup: CDR1 SGHRS, CDR2 YFSETQ. The CDR3 sequence is CASSPGQGVKTQYF. In DNA form, the CDR3 reads TGCGCCAGCAGCCCGGGACAGGGGGTAAAGACCCAGTACTTC.

The rearrangement uses TRBV20-1 and TRBJ2-1; D gene uncertain. The CDR3 has 12 residues. CDR1 DFQATT and CDR2 SNEGSKA come from the germline V gene (reference sequence). V lost 6 bases and J 7 bases, leaving 13 bases between the germline ends. CDR3 in amino acids: CSARRGANEQFF. CDR3 in DNA: TGCAGTGCCCGACGCGGTGCGAATGAGCAGTTCTTC.

Details on this clonotype: Germline and junction disagree at one end, which may indicate a read error. The chain couples TRBV24-1 to TRBJ2-1, with 8 positions matching TRBD2. In germline, CDR1 is KGHDR, CDR2 SFDVKD. This CDR3 comprises 18 residues. The CDR3 DNA sequence: TGTGCCACCAGTGATTGGAAGGGTACCAGCGGGGGTCACAATGGGCAGTTCTTC. This translates into CATSDWKGTSGGHNGQFF.

This clonotype was seen more than once but under ten times. The chain couples TRBV20-1 to TRBJ2-7; weak D call: TRBD2 (6 bases). This CDR3 spans 16 amino acids. Germline V gene data show CDR1 as DFQATT and CDR2 as SNEGSKA (reference sequence). V was shortened by 5 bases and J by 2 bases, with 22 bases between the two germline ends. CDR3 nucleotide sequence: TGCAGTGCTGGCGAAACCTTTATGGGGAGGCCCTACGAGCAGTACTTC. Translation: CSAGETFMGRPYEQYF.

The J gene is TRBJ2-3, the V gene TRBV24-1; TRBD1 might be the D (6 bases). The CDR3 sequence is 17 residues long. CDR1 KGHDR and CDR2 SFDVKD come from the germline V gene. V lost 3 bases and J lost 2, with 17 bases in between. As DNA, the CDR3 is TGTGCCACCAGTGATCCTGGACAGAGCCACCCCACAGATACGCAGTATTTT. Amino acids: CATSDPGQSHPTDTQYF.